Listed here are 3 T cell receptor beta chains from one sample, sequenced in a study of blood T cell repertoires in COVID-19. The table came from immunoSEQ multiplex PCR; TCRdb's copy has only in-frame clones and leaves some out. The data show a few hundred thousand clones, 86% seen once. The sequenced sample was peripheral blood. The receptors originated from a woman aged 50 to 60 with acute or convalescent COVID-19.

CDR3 region: CASSPGGSQETQYF. The CDR3 DNA follows: TGTGCCAGCAGCCCTGGGGGGAGCCAAGAGACCCAGTACTTC. This sequence joins TRBV5-4 and TRBJ2-5; D might be TRBD2 (6 bases). The V and J ends lost 4 bases and 1 base respectively, with 11 bases between them. CDR1 is SGHNT and CDR2 is YYREEE in the germline V gene (reference sequence). The CDR3 length is 14 residues. Drawing the rest from reference TRBV5-4 and TRBJ2-5, the complete variable domain is ETGVTQSPTHLIKTRGQQVTLRCSSQSGHNTVSWYQQALGQGPQFIFQYYREEENGRGNFPPRFSGLQFPNYSSELNVNALELDDSALYLCASSPGGSQETQYFGPGTRLLVL.

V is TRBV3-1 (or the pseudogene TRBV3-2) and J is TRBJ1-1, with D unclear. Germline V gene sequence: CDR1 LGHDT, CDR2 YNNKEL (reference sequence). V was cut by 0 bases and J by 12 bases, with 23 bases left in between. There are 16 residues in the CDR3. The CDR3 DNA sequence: TGTGCCAGCAGCCAAGATCGGAGAGCCACCGCCCTGGTACCTTTCTTT. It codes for CASSQDRRATALVPFF.

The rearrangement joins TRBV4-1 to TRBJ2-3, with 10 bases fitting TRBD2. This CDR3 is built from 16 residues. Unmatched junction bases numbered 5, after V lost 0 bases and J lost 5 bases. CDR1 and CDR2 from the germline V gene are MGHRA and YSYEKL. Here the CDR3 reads CASSQDLAGGGDTQYF. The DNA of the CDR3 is TGCGCCAGCAGCCAAGATTTAGCGGGAGGAGGAGATACGCAGTATTTT.